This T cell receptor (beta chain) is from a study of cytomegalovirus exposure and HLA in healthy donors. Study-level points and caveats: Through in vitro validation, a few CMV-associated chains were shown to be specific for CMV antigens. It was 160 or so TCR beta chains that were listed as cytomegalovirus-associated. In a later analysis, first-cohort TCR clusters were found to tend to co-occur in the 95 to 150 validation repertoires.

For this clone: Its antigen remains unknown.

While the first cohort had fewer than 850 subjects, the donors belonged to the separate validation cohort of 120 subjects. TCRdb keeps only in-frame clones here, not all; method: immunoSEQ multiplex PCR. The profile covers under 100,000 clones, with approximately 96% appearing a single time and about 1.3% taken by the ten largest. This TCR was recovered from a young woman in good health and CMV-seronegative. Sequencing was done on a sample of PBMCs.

The CDR3 loop is CASSQVIQGTGNTIYF. CDR3 bases: TGCGCCAGCAGCCAGGTAATACAGGGGACTGGAAACACCATATATTTT. The chain links TRBV4-1 to TRBJ1-3, with TRBD1 matching 7 bases. This CDR3 comprises 16 residues. Germline CDR1 and CDR2: MGHRA and YSYEKL. V trimming: 3 bases; J trimming: 2 bases; junction bases outside the gene matches: 7.